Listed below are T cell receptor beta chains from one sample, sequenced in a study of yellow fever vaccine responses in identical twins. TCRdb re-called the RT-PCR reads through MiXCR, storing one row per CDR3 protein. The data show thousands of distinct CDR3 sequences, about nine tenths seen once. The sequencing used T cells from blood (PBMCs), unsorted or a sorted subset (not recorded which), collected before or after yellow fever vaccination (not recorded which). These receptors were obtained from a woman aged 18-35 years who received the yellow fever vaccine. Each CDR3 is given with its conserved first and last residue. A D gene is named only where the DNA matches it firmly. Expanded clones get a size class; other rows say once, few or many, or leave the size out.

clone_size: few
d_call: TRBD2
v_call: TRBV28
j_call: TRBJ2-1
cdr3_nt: TGTGCCAGCAGTCCGCTAGCGGGATTGGGCCCCTACAATGAGCAGTTCTTC
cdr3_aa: CASSPLAGLGPYNEQFF

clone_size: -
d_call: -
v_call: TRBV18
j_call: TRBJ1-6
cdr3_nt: TGTGCCATCTCACCAGTAGCGGCGGGGGAAAATTCACCCCTCCACTTT
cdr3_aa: CAISPVAAGENSPLHF

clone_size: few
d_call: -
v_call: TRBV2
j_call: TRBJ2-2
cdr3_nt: TGTGCCAGCTTGCTGGGGAGGACCGGGGAGCTGTTTTTT
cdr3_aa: CASLLGRTGELFF

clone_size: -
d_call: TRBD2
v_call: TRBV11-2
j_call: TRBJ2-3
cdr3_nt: TGTGCCAGCAGCGTCAAAGCGGGGGGGCTTGAAGATACGCAGTATTTT
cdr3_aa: CASSVKAGGLEDTQYF

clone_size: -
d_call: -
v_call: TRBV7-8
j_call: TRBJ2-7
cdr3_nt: TGTGCCAGCAGGCCCTTTGTTGGGGGCGAGCAGTACTTC
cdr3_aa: CASRPFVGGEQYF

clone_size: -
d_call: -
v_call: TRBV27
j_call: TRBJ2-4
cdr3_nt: TGTGCCAGCAGCCTTACGGGCCAAAACATTCAGTACTTC
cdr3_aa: CASSLTGQNIQYF

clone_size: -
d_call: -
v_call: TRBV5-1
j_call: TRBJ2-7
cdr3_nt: TGCGCCAGCAGCTTGGAGGTGCGGGCCGAGCAGTACTTC
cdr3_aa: CASSLEVRAEQYF

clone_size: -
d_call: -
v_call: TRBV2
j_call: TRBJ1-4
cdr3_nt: TGTGCCAGCAGGATACAGAATGAAAAACTGTTTTTT
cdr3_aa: CASRIQNEKLFF

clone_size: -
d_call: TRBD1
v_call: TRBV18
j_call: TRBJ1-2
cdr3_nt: TGTGCCAGCTCACCCTACAGGGGGGATGAGGGCTACACCTTC
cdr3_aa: CASSPYRGDEGYTF

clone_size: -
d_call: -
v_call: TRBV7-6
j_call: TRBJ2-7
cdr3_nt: TGTGCCAGCAGCTTATTATTCTCGGGCCAGGGCTGGGGATACGAGCAGTACTTC
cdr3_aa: CASSLLFSGQGWGYEQYF

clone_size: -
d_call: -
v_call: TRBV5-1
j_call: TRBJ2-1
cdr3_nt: TGCGCCAGCTCAGCGAGCCCCTCCTACAATGAGCAGTTCTTC
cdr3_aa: CASSASPSYNEQFF

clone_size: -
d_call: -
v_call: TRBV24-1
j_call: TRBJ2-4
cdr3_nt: TGTGCCACCACAAATGAAAGCCCCAACTTC
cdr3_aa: CATTNESPNF

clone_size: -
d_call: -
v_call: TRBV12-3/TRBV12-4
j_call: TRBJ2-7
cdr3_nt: TGTGCCAGCACCCACGCTAGGACGGGGCGAGAGCAGTACTTC
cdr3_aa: CASTHARTGREQYF

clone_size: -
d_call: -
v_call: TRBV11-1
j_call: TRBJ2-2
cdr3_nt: TGTGCCAGCAGCTTACGGGACACCGGGGAGCTGTTTTTT
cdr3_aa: CASSLRDTGELFF

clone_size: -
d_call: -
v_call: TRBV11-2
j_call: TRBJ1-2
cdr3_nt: TGTGCCAGCAGCACGGACGGGCTCTATGGCTACACCTTC
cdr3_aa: CASSTDGLYGYTF

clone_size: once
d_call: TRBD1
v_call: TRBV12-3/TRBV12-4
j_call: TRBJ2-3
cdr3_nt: TGTGCCAGCAGTTTACCGGCAGGGGGAGTGGATACGCAGTATTTT
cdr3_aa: CASSLPAGGVDTQYF

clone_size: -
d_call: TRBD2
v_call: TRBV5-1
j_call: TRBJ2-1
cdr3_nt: TGCGCCAGCAGCTTGGATAGCGGGAGCGATGAGCAGTTCTTC
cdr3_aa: CASSLDSGSDEQFF

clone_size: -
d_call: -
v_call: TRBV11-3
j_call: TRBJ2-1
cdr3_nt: TGTGCCAGCAGTCCGATCCAGGGCGCGAAAAATGAGCAGTTCTTC
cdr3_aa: CASSPIQGAKNEQFF

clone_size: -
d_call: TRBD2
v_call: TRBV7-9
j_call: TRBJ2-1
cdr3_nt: TGTGCCAGCAGCTTAGCGTTTAGCGGGAGCTCCTACAATGAGCAGTTCTTC
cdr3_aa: CASSLAFSGSSYNEQFF

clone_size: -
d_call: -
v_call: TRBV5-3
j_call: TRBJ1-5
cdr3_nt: TGTGCCAGAAGCTTTTATCAGCCCCAGCATTTT
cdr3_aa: CARSFYQPQHF

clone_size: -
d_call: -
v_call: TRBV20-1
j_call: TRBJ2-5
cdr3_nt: TGCAGTGCTAGAGATCGCAGGACTAACACTTCAGGGACCCAGTACTTC
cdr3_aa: CSARDRRTNTSGTQYF

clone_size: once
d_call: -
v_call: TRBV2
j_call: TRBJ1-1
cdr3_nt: TGTGCCAGCAGTGATGGGATCTACACTGAAGCTTTCTTT
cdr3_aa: CASSDGIYTEAFF

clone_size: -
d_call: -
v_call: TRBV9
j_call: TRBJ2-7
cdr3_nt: TGTGCCAGCAGCGCCTCAGGGGCCTACGAGCAGTACTTC
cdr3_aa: CASSASGAYEQYF

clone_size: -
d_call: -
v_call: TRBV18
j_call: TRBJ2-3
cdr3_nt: TGTGCCAGCTCACCACATCAGGCAGATACGCAGTATTTT
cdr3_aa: CASSPHQADTQYF

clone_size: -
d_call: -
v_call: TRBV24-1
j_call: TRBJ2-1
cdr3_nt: TGTGCCACCAGTCTAGCAACTGAGCAGTTCTTC
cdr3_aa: CATSLATEQFF

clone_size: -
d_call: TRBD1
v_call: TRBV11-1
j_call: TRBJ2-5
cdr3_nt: TGTGCCAGCAGCCCAGGCCGGACAGGGGAAGAGACCCAGTACTTC
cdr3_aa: CASSPGRTGEETQYF

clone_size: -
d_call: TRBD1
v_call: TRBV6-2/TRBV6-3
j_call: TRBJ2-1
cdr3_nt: TGTGCCAGCAGTCCACTGGACAGGGGTCGATACAATGAGCAGTTCTTC
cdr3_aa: CASSPLDRGRYNEQFF

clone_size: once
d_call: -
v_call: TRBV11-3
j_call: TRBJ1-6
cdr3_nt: TGTGCCAGCAGCTTAGCCACAAATTGGATCTATTCACCCCTCCACTTT
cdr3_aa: CASSLATNWIYSPLHF

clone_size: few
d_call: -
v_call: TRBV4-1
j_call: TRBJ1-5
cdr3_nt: TGCGCCAGCAGCCAAGAGGGTGACAGGTACCAGCCCCAGCATTTT
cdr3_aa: CASSQEGDRYQPQHF

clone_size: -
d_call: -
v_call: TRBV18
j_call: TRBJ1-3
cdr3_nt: TGTGCCAGCTCCCCAATCATGGACAGAGCTGGAAACACCATATATTTT
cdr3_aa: CASSPIMDRAGNTIYF

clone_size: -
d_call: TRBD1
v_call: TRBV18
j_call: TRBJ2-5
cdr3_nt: TGTGCCAGCTCATCGGACAGGGCTTGGGGAGAGACCCAGTACTTC
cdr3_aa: CASSSDRAWGETQYF

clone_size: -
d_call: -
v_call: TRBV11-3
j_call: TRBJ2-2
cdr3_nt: TGTGCCAGCAGCTTAGTACAGCGGAGAAACACCGGGGAGCTGTTTTTT
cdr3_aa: CASSLVQRRNTGELFF

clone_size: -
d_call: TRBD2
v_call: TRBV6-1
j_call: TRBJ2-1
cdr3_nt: TGTGCCAGCTCGAGCGGGAGCTCCTACAATGAGCAGTTCTTC
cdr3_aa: CASSSGSSYNEQFF

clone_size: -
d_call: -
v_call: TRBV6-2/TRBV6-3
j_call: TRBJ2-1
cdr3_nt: TGTGCCAGCAGTCTCAGCTTCAATGAGCAGTTCTTC
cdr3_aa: CASSLSFNEQFF

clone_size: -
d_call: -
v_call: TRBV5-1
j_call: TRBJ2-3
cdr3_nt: TGCGCCAGCAGCCTACAGGGAGATACGCAGTATTTT
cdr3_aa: CASSLQGDTQYF

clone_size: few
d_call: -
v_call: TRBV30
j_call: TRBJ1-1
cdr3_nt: TGTGCCTGGAGTGTGACGAACACTGAAGCTTTCTTT
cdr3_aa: CAWSVTNTEAFF

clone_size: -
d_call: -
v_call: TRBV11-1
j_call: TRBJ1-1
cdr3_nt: TGTGCCAGCAGCGTTTCTCTGAACACTGAAGCTTTCTTT
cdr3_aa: CASSVSLNTEAFF

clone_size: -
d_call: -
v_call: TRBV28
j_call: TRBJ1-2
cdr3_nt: TGTGCCAGCAGTTTATCCTTGCGGCCTAATGGCTACACCTTC
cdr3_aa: CASSLSLRPNGYTF

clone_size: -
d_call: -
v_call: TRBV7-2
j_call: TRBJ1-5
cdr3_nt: TGTGCCAGCAGCTTAGCAGTCGGAAATCAGCCCCAGCATTTT
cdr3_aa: CASSLAVGNQPQHF

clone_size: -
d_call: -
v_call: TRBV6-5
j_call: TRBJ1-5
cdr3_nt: TGTGCCAGCAGTTACTCGTTGAATAGCAATCAGCCCCAGCATTTT
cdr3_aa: CASSYSLNSNQPQHF

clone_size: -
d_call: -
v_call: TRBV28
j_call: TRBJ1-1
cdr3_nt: TGTGCCAGCAGTTTACCCCCGGGTGAAGCTTTCTTT
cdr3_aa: CASSLPPGEAFF

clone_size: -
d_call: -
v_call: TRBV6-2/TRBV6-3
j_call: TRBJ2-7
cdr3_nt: TGTGCCAGCAGTTACTCTACAGGTGGCTCCTACGAGCAGTACTTC
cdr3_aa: CASSYSTGGSYEQYF

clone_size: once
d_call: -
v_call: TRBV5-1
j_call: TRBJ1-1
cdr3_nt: TGCGCCAGCAGCGGGACGTTGAACACTGAAGCTTTCTTT
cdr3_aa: CASSGTLNTEAFF

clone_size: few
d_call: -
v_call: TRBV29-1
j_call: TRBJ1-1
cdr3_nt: TGCAGCGTTGTACCCAGGGAGAACACTGAAGCTTTCTTT
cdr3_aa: CSVVPRENTEAFF

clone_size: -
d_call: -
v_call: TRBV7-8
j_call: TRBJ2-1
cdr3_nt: TGTGCCAGCAGTTCCGTATGGGACAATGAGCAGTTCTTC
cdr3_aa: CASSSVWDNEQFF

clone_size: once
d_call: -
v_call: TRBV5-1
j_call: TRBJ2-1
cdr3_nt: TGCGCCAGCTCTGACAGCAACAATGAGCAGTTCTTC
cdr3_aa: CASSDSNNEQFF

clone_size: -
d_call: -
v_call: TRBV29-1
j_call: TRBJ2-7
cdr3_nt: TGCAGCGTTCTTTCCGGGGCCTACGAGCAGTACTTC
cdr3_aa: CSVLSGAYEQYF

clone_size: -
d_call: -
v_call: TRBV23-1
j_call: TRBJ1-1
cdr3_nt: TGCGCCAGCAGTCATGGGGCCCACAGCACTGAAGCTTTCTTT
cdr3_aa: CASSHGAHSTEAFF

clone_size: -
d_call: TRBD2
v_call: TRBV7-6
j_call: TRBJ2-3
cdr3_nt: TGTGCCAGCAGCTTACGGACTAGCGGGGGGAGACCCACAGATACGCAGTATTTT
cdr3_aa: CASSLRTSGGRPTDTQYF